This entry lists 11 T cell receptor beta chains sequenced from one sample in a study of OX40 agonist ivuxolimab in advanced cancers. Assay: immunoSEQ multiplex PCR; the TCRdb copy retains only in-frame clones and omits some. Of roughly 70,000 clones in the sample, approximately 90% were seen once. This material consisted of CD4+ or CD8+ T cells sorted from blood, taken in a trial of the OX40 agonist ivuxolimab. The receptors come from an adult with an advanced solid tumor such as melanoma, head and neck, liver or kidney cancer.

The V call is TRBV5-5, the J call TRBJ1-5, with 8 bases aligning to TRBD1. The CDR3 extends over 15 amino acids. Germline V gene sequence: CDR1 SGHKS, CDR2 YYEKEE (reference sequence). Trimming cost V 0 bases and J 5 bases; bases outside gene matches: 4. In DNA, the CDR3 is TGTGCCAGCAGCTTGGAAGACAGGGGATATCAGCCCCAGCATTTT. Amino acid sequence: CASSLEDRGYQPQHF.

Only one count was recorded for this clone. The chain couples TRBV19 to TRBJ2-7, with 8 bases lining up with TRBD2. The CDR3 is 13 amino acids. In germline, CDR1 is LNHDA, CDR2 SQIVND (reference sequence). V lost 1 base, J lost 12 bases, and 8 bases stayed unmatched. DNA of the CDR3: TGTGCCAGTAGTATAGCCAGCGGGAGAGGTTCGTACTTC. Its translation: CASSIASGRGSYF.

This clone occurred once. This chain connects TRBV4-2 to TRBJ2-3, with TRBD2 as a possible D gene (6 bases). Trimming removed 4 bases from V and 2 bases from J, with 19 bases in between. CDR1 is LGHNA and CDR2 is YNFKEQ in the germline V gene. The CDR3 covers 17 residues. CDR3 protein: CASSLRGPAGLTDTQYF. In nucleotides, the CDR3 is TGTGCCAGCAGCCTCCGAGGGCCTGCGGGACTCACAGATACGCAGTATTTT.

The chain uses TRBV5-1 and TRBJ1-1; 11 bases fit TRBD1. The germline gives CDR1 SGHRS, CDR2 YFSETQ. V lost 4 bases to trimming and J lost 5 bases; unmatched junction nucleotides: 4. There are 14 residues in the CDR3. CDR3 sequence reads: CASSGTGGGTEAFF. The CDR3 DNA is TGCGCCAGCAGCGGGACAGGGGGTGGAACTGAAGCTTTCTTT. Full variable domain (missing parts from reference TRBV5-1 and TRBJ1-1): KAGVTQTPRYLIKTRGQQVTLSCSPISGHRSVSWYQQTPGQGLQFLFEYFSETQRNKGNFPGRFSGRQFSNSRSEMNVSTLELGDSALYLCASSGTGGGTEAFFGQGTRLTVV.

The rearrangement uses TRBV11-2 and TRBJ2-1; a possible D gene is TRBD1 (5 bases). The CDR3 extends over 12 amino acids. V dropped 5 bases and J dropped 7 bases, with 9 bases sitting between them. From germline, CDR1 is SGHAT and CDR2 FQNNGV. The CDR3 DNA reads TGTGCCAGCAGCATTGGGGCAAATGAGCAGTTCTTC. It translates to CASSIGANEQFF.

This chain connects TRBV7-9 to TRBJ1-4, with D possibly TRBD1 on 6 matching bases. There are 16 residues in the CDR3. Trimming took off 5 bases at V and 2 bases at J, with 15 bases between the two ends. Germline V gene sequence: CDR1 SEHNR, CDR2 FQNEAQ (reference sequence). The CDR3 DNA is TGTGCCAGCAGCCCGCCTTTCAGGGGCACTAATGAAAAACTGTTTTTT. Translation: CASSPPFRGTNEKLFF.

This clone came up once. The chain carries TRBV19 and TRBJ1-5, with D hard to call. Germline V gene sequence: CDR1 LNHDA, CDR2 SQIVND (reference sequence). The CDR3 spans 16 residues. Trimming took 6 bases from V and 1 from J, leaving 16 bases between them. CDR3 loop: CASSNPDGGSNQPQHF. Written as DNA, the CDR3 is TGTGCCAGTAGCAATCCAGACGGTGGGAGCAATCAGCCCCAGCATTTT. The full variable domain, rest sourced from reference TRBV19 and TRBJ1-5, is DGGITQSPKYLFRKEGQNVTLSCEQNLNHDAMYWYRQDPGQGLRLIYYSQIVNDFQKGDIAEGYSVSREKKESFPLTVTSAQKNPTAFYLCASSNPDGGSNQPQHFGDGTRLSIL.

The rearrangement links TRBV7-5 to TRBJ1-6. TRBV7-5 is a listed pseudogene. This CDR3 has 18 amino acids. CDR3 sequence: CVRSLEEGGLSYNSPLHF. The CDR3 DNA reads as TGTGTCAGAAGCTTAGAGGAGGGCGGATTGTCCTATAATTCACCCCTCCACTTT.

This clone has just one count. V usage is TRBV15 and J usage is TRBJ2-3; D is uncertain. Germline assignment: CDR1 LNHNV and CDR2 YYDKDF (reference sequence). The CDR3 has 14 amino acids. V was cut by 4 bases and J by 3 bases, with 11 bases left in between. The CDR3 protein is CATSKPGFTDTQYF. The CDR3 coding sequence is TGTGCCACCAGCAAACCGGGTTTTACAGATACGCAGTATTTT.

The genes are TRBV2 and TRBJ2-7; unclear D gene. V was cut by 5 bases and J by 0 bases, with 5 bases left in between. This CDR3 region has 12 residues. Germline CDR1 is SNHLY and CDR2 is FYNNEI. The CDR3 loop reads CASSQTSYEQYF. The CDR3 coding sequence is TGTGCCAGCAGTCAAACCTCCTACGAGCAGTACTTC. Drawing the rest from reference TRBV2 and TRBJ2-7, the complete variable domain is EPEVTQTPSHQVTQMGQEVILRCVPISNHLYFYWYRQILGQKVEFLVSFYNNEISEKSEIFDDQFSVERPDGSNFTLKIRSTKLEDSAMYFCASSQTSYEQYFGPGTRLTVT.

The chain links TRBV6-5 to TRBJ2-3; no clear D. This CDR3 region has 13 residues. The V end was cut by 5 bases, the J end by 2 bases, with 8 bases between. The germline V gene has CDR1 MNHEY and CDR2 SVGAGI. CDR3 amino acids: CASSQGYTDTQYF. DNA of the CDR3: TGTGCCAGCAGTCAAGGCTACACAGATACGCAGTATTTT.